This T cell receptor beta chain was identified during a study of vaccination effects on CD4 cells after COVID-19. Study-wide context: Three convalescent patients underwent early and late post-vaccination sampling. Study outcomes and limitations: Recruitment yielded few convalescent patients, and the study had no early post-infection timepoints.

Comment on this clone: Antigen specificity is unknown.

Trimming cost V 6 bases and J 1 base, with 9 bases left between them. CDR3 length equals 14 residues. Per germline, CDR1 MNHNS and CDR2 SASEGT. TCRdb keeps only in-frame clones here, not all; method: immunoSEQ multiplex PCR. The data contain 35,000 to 55,000 clones, over 65% of them seen just once; the ten biggest clones take up around 3.5%. It was after 10 days of culture that CD4+ T cells were isolated. Confirmation by PCR established that the person had SARS-CoV-2 infection between March and December 2020. Participants were vaccinated with two doses of either the BNT162b2 or mRNA-1273 vaccine. Half of the medium was exchanged for IL-2 medium on both days 3 and 7.

This sequence originates from a human donor who had a prior SARS-CoV-2 infection. Sample: CD4+ T cells from PBMCs cultured without peptide, taken after COVID-19 vaccination. V usage is TRBV6-1 and J usage is TRBJ2-2; D is perhaps TRBD2 (6 bases). In DNA form, the CDR3 reads TGTGCCAGCAGGTATAGCGGGAACACCGGGGAGCTGTTTTTT. It codes for CASRYSGNTGELFF.